The clone carrying this T cell receptor beta chain came up many times. These data come from a study of blood T cells in healthy people across ages. The use of a sample-barcoded 5' primer and a J-beta primer mix characterized a second PCR of roughly 7 to 11 cycles. MiXCR was run by TCRdb on the 5' RACE reads, yielding one entry per CDR3 protein. This repertoire shows hundreds of thousands of distinct CDR3 sequences, roughly 43% found once; its top ten account for around 30%. The receptor was derived from a man older than 75 in good health. The sequenced material came from blood.

CDR3 sequence: CATSLLTGDTDTQYF. The CDR3 coding sequence is TGTGCCACCTCGTTACTTACGGGGGACACAGATACGCAGTATTTT. The V and J genes are TRBV6-6 and TRBJ2-3; a possible D gene is TRBD2 (6 bases). Germline values: CDR1 MNHNY, CDR2 SVGAGI (reference sequence). V lost 10 bases and J 2 bases, leaving 19 bases between the germline ends. The CDR3 runs 15 residues.